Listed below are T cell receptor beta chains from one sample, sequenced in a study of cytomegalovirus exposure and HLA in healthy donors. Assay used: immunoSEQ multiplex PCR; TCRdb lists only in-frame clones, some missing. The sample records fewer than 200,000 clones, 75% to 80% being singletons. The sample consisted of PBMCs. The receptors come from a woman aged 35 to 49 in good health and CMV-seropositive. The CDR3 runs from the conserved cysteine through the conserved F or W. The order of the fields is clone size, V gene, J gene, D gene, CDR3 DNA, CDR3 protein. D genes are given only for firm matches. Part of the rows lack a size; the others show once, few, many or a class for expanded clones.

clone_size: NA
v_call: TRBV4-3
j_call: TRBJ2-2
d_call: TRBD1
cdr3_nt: TGCGCCAGCAGCCACCGATATGGGATACAGGGGAAGAGCACCGGGGAGCTGTTTTTT
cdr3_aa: CASSHRYGIQGKSTGELFF

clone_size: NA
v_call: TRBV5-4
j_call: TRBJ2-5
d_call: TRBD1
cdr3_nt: TGTGCCAGCAGCCCTGACAGGGTACAAGAGACCCAGTACTTC
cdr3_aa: CASSPDRVQETQYF

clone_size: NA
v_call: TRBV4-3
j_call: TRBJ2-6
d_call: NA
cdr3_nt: TGCGCCAGCAGCCCAGGGTACTCTGGGGCCAACGTCCTGACTTTC
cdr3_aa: CASSPGYSGANVLTF

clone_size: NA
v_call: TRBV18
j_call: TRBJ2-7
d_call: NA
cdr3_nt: TGTGCCAGCTCACCACCGGCGGTTCTCGAGCAGTACTTC
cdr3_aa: CASSPPAVLEQYF

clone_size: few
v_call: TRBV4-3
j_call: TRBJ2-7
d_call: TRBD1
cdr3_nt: TGCGCCAGCAGCCAAGAAGGGGACAGCTACGAGCAGTACTTC
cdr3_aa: CASSQEGDSYEQYF

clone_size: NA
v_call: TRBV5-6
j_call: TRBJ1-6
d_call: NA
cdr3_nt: TGTGCCAGCAGCTTGGAACAGGGCCAAACCCTCCACTTT
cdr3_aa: CASSLEQGQTLHF

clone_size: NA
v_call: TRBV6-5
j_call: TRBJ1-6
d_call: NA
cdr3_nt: TGTGCCAGCAGGAGAGGACAGCAAGATAATTCACCCCTCCACTTT
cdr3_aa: CASRRGQQDNSPLHF

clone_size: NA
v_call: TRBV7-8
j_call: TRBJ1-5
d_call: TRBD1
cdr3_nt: TGTGCCAGCAGTATTCGACCGGGACAGGGATATAGCAATCAGCCCCAGCATTTT
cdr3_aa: CASSIRPGQGYSNQPQHF

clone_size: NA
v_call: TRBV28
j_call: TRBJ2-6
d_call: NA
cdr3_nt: TGTGCCAGCAGTTTGTATACGGTCTCTGGGGCCAACGTCCTGACTTTC
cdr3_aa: CASSLYTVSGANVLTF

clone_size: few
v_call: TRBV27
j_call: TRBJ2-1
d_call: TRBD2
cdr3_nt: TGTGCCAGCAGTTCCTCAGCGGGAGGTTACAATGAGCAGTTCTTC
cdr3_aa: CASSSSAGGYNEQFF

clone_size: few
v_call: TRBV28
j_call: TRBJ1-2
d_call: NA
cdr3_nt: TGTGCCAGCATAAGAGGGACAAACTATGGCTACACCTTC
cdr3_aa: CASIRGTNYGYTF

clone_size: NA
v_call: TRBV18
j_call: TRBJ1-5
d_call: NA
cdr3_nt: TGTGCCAGCTCACCCACAGAAGGCAATCAGCCCCAGCATTTT
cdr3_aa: CASSPTEGNQPQHF

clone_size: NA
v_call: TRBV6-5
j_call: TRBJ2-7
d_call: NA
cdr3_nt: TGTGCCAGCAGTTTAGGGGGCTACGAGCAGTACTTC
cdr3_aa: CASSLGGYEQYF

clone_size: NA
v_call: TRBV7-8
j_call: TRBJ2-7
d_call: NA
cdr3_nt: TGTGCCAGCAGCTTACTCGTAGGGGTCGACGAGCAGTACTTC
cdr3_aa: CASSLLVGVDEQYF

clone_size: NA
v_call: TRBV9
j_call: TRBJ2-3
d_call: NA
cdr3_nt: TGTGCCAGCAGCGTAGATCCAGCCCGGGGGTCTGATACGCAGTATTTT
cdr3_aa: CASSVDPARGSDTQYF

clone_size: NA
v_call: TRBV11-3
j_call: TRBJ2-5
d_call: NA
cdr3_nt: TGTGCCAGCAACGCAAGGGGCAGAGAAGAGACCCAGTACTTC
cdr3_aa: CASNARGREETQYF

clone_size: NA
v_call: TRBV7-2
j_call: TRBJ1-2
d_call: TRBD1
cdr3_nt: TGTGCCAGCAGCTGGGGACAGGGGGAACCTAACTATGGCTACACCTTC
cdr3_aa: CASSWGQGEPNYGYTF

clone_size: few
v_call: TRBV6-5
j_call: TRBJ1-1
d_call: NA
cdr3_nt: TGTGCCAGCAGCCGGACCAGGGGGAACACTGAAGCTTTCTTT
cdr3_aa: CASSRTRGNTEAFF

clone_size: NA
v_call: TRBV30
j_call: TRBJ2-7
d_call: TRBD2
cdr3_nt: TGTGCCTGGAGTGCTAGCGGGAGCTACGAGCAGTACTTC
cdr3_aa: CAWSASGSYEQYF

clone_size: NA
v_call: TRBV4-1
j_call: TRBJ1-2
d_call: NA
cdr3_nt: TGCGCCAGCAGCCCCCGACAGGTTAACGGTGGCTACACCTTC
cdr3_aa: CASSPRQVNGGYTF

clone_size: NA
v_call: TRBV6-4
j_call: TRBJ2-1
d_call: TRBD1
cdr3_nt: TGTGCCAGCAGTGACGGGACAGAGAACAATGAGCAGTTCTTC
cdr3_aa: CASSDGTENNEQFF

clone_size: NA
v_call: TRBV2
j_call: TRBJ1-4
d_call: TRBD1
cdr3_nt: TGTGCCAGCAGTGACGACAGGGGGAATGAAAAACTGTTTTTT
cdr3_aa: CASSDDRGNEKLFF

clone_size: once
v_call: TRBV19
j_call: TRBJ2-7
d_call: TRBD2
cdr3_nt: TGTGCCAGTAGAGGACTAGCGGCCTCCTACGAGCAGTACTTC
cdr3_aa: CASRGLAASYEQYF

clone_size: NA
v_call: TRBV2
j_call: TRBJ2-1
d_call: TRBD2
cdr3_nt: TGTGCCAGCAGTCTCCTAGGGCTAGCGGGTTTCGATGAGCAGTTCTTC
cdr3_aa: CASSLLGLAGFDEQFF

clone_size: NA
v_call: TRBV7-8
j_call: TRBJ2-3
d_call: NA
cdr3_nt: TGTGCCAGCAGCGTTCCCAGGGCTTCAGATACGCAGTATTTT
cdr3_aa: CASSVPRASDTQYF